The T cell receptor beta chain under discussion was sequenced for a study of blood T cell repertoires in COVID-19 (dated by TCRdb to 2019 to 2021). Context from the whole study: The collaborator samples originated in the United States, Italy and Spain and spanned the acute and convalescent phases of COVID-19. HLA class I and class II types, where available, came from metadata supplied by the sample provider rather than from assay-based typing. Samples came from the ongoing ImmuneRACE study (first 160 participants) plus 1,254 subjects from 6 global collaborators. A freely available public database, intended as a resource for researchers studying the immune response to SARS-CoV-2, is where the repertoires were released. The dataset comprised deeply sampled blood TCRbeta repertoires from subjects exposed to, actively infected with, or recovered from COVID-19. Nearly every sample came with metadata listing a de-identified subject ID, COVID-19 status, age in years and sex. The material from the prospective study consisted of cDNA or gDNA derived from T cells, B-cell-depleted T cells, or PBMCs.

Via the germline V gene (reference sequence), CDR1 is LNHDA and CDR2 SQIVND. The CDR3, cysteine through phenylalanine, is 14 amino acids long. CDR3 DNA is the only sequence kept; it has 42 bases, read in frame from the first base. At the junction V is shortened by 5 bases and J by 0 bases, with 10 bases in between. One collaborating source in Seattle enrolled patients while the patients were actively infected and followed the patients over time throughout the course of disease. Collaborating institutions collected whole blood in K2EDTA tubes following their own protocols. For TCRbeta analysis, collaborator samples were shipped as frozen whole blood, as isolated PBMCs, or as DNA extracted from either sample type. Paper-wide results and their limitations: The amount of clinical and demographic metadata varied by source and participant and was provided uncurated.

In the case of this clone: Its binding antigen is unknown. Per-base qualities were not stored, and no clone one base away is much larger.

TCRbeta CDR3 regions were amplified from genomic DNA by means of the immunoSEQ Assay, a bias-controlled multiplex PCR. The study's own analysis went as follows. The number of nucleated cells in each sample was estimated by amplification of reference gene primers within the assay. Sequence reads were collapsed and filtered to measure the absolute abundance of every unique TCRbeta CDR3 rearrangement. For each sample, productive Simpson clonality was calculated as the square root of Simpson's diversity index over productive rearrangements. What TCRdb holds here is the immuneACCESS table cut down to in-frame rearrangements. Part of the clones is not present; checked against another copy, under half of the missing clones reflect an unresolved V gene, and the others are unexplained. The V and J calls and clone size are taken from that table; D and trimming were inferred from the DNA. Across this sample there are some 310,000 clones, with almost 90% seen only once. The ten top clones hold roughly 2.9% of the sample.

The source of this sequence is a woman in her twenties or thirties with COVID-19, enrolled during active disease. The chain uses TRBV19 and TRBJ1-2; there is no confident call for the D gene. Source material: peripheral blood. DNA sequence: TGTGCCAGTAGTGAACAGCTTTCTAACTATGGCTACACCTTC. This sequence encodes CASSEQLSNYGYTF.